The entry that follows covers one TCR beta chain sequence. The antigen remains undetermined. These data belong to a study of T cells in Graves' hyperthyroidism and ophthalmopathy. The TCR beta CDR3 regions underwent amplification using RNA transcripts as the source. During a first-round RT-PCR of the TCR CDR3, the HTBI primer set was used. MiXCR, applied by TCRdb to the multiplex PCR reads, yields one record per CDR3 protein. The table has more than 500,000 distinct CDR3 sequences, 46% seen once. Findings and caveats of the study: The model predicted ophthalmopathy a median roughly 6.3 months before onset. Expanded thyroid clonotypes (above 0.001) were mostly also found in blood.

Diagnostic assessment was based on clinical symptoms, serum thyroxine and TRAb, thyroid ultrasound and orbital computed tomography. CDR3 length: 17 residues. Losses at the gene ends were 4 bases for V and 5 bases for J; bases not matched to a gene: 15. Sequences were obtained from peripheral blood or thyroid tissue (not recorded which). The sequence was collected from an adult woman with Graves' disease, either hyperthyroidism or ophthalmopathy (not recorded which). The chain carries TRBV12-3 or TRBV12-4 and TRBJ1-2; 8 bases are a match to TRBD1. The CDR3 here is CASSSPRTGRHGYGYTF. DNA for the CDR3: TGTGCCAGCAGTTCACCGAGGACAGGGCGCCACGGATATGGCTACACCTTC.